These 12 T cell receptor beta chains share one sample of origin, sequenced in a study of blood T cell repertoires in COVID-19. Libraries were prepared by immunoSEQ multiplex PCR; TCRdb keeps only in-frame clonotypes and omits some of them. The top ten hold more than 7% of the sample, which has 120,000 to 150,000 clones, more than 80% seen once. Sequenced material: peripheral blood. The receptors come from a human donor with acute or convalescent COVID-19. The donor label of this sample is uncertain.

The chain carries TRBV4-2 and TRBJ2-7, with D possibly TRBD1 on 5 matching bases. Germline V CDR1 and CDR2: LGHNA, YNFKEQ. The CDR3 length is 14 residues. Trimming pared 0 bases from V and 5 bases from J, leaving 11 bases between. CDR3 residues: CASSQEGIGDEQYF. The CDR3 bases are TGTGCCAGCAGCCAAGAGGGAATAGGGGACGAGCAGTACTTC.

The CDR3 spells CASSTLIQAGANVLTF. The CDR3 nucleotides read TGTGCCAGTAGTACCTTAATACAGGCTGGGGCCAACGTCCTGACTTTC. The chain combines TRBV19 with TRBJ2-6; TRBD1 is a possible D gene (5 bases). CDR1 LNHDA and CDR2 SQIVND come from the germline V gene (reference sequence). V shed 4 bases and J shed 2 bases, with 12 bases lying between them. The CDR3 covers 16 residues.

The rearrangement links TRBV19 to TRBJ1-1; 8 bases map to TRBD1. The length of the CDR3 is 14 residues. V shed 10 bases, J shed 1 base, and the junction held 8 bases outside the gene matches. Looked up from germline, CDR1 is LNHDA and CDR2 is SQIVND (reference sequence). The CDR3 protein is CATSRTGWNTEAFF. CDR3 bases: TGTGCCACCTCCCGGACAGGGTGGAACACTGAAGCTTTCTTT.

The chain recombines TRBV7-7 with TRBJ2-2; 9 bases agree with TRBD2. The V and J ends lost 2 bases and 7 bases, in that order; junction bases with no gene match: 5. Germline V gene sequence: CDR1 SSHAT, CDR2 FNYEAQ (reference sequence). This CDR3 has 15 amino acids. The CDR3 sequence is CASSLRSGGNGELFF. CDR3 bases: TGTGCCAGCAGCTTACGTAGCGGGGGTAACGGGGAGCTGTTTTTT.

The rearrangement links TRBV6-4 to TRBJ2-7; perhaps TRBD1 as D (6 bases). Germline CDR1 and CDR2: MRHNA and SNTAGT. The CDR3 contains 14 residues. V gave up 4 bases and J gave up 2 bases, with 12 bases separating them. The CDR3 bases are TGTGCCAGCAGTGGCGACAGGCAAGCCTACGAGCAGTACGTC. It encodes CASSGDRQAYEQYV.

CDR3 in DNA: TGTGCCAGCAGTTACGGGGGACAAACCTACGAGCAGTACTTC. It is translated as CASSYGGQTYEQYF. The genes are TRBV6-5 and TRBJ2-7, with D perhaps matching TRBD1 (6 bases). Trimming cost V 2 bases and J 2 bases, with 10 bases left between them. The CDR3 sequence is 14 residues long. CDR1 MNHEY and CDR2 SVGAGI come from the germline V gene.

There are a few counts of this clone. V and J are TRBV7-9 and TRBJ2-2; D not certain. The CDR3 contains 16 residues. Trimming stripped 2 bases from V and 3 bases from J, with 13 bases between. From germline, CDR1 is SEHNR and CDR2 FQNEAQ (reference sequence). The CDR3 DNA reads TGTGCCAGCAGCTTACCATTCCCTAACGACACCGGGGAGCTGTTTTTT. Amino acid sequence: CASSLPFPNDTGELFF.

The chain is built from TRBV9 and TRBJ2-3; tentative D call: TRBD2 (5 bases). From germline, CDR1 is SGDLS and CDR2 YYNGEE. V lost 0 bases to trimming and J lost 0 bases, with 5 bases between them. The CDR3 covers 14 residues. CDR3 sequence reads: CASSVERSTDTQYF. CDR3 nucleotide sequence: TGTGCCAGCAGCGTAGAGCGGAGCACAGATACGCAGTATTTT.

This clone was found once. The genes are TRBV9 and TRBJ1-1, with 10 nucleotides matching TRBD1. The length of the CDR3 is 15 residues. The V gene end was trimmed by 1 base and the J gene end by 1 base; junction bases not matched to a gene: 1. Germline assignment: CDR1 SGDLS and CDR2 YYNGEE. The chain's CDR3 is CASSVRDRGNTEAFF. CDR3 DNA: TGTGCCAGCAGCGTAAGGGACAGGGGGAACACTGAAGCTTTCTTT.

This clone was counted between two and nine times. The chain is built from TRBV6-1 and TRBJ1-1; D may be TRBD1 (6 bases). From germline, CDR1 is MNHNS and CDR2 SASEGT. V was cut by 3 bases and J by 5 bases, with 13 bases left in between. CDR3 length equals 14 residues. CDR3 nucleotide sequence: TGTGCCAGCAGTGACACAGGGCTTGTTACTGAAGCTTTCTTT. It is translated as CASSDTGLVTEAFF.

Concerning this clone itself: The same CDR3 arises from other DNA sequences in this sample as well. The chain joins TRBV7-2 to TRBJ1-2; 8 nucleotides agree with TRBD1. Germline V lookup: CDR1 SGHTA, CDR2 FQGNSA. CDR3 length: 14 residues. Trimming cost V 5 bases and J 2 bases; bases outside gene matches: 4. In DNA form, the CDR3 reads TGTGCCAGCAGCCCTCGGACAGGGAACTATGGCTACACCTTC. This encodes CASSPRTGNYGYTF.

This sequence joins TRBV7-2 and TRBJ2-2; 7 nucleotides agree with TRBD1. Germline V gene data show CDR1 as SGHTA and CDR2 as FQGNSA. This CDR3 is 15 amino acids long. With 4 bases clipped from V and 1 base from J, the junction kept 3 bases outside the gene matches. The CDR3 coding sequence is TGTGCCAGCAGCTCGGACAGGAGGAACACCGGGGAGCTGTTTTTT. It is translated as CASSSDRRNTGELFF.